This T cell receptor beta chain was observed in a study of cytomegalovirus exposure and HLA in healthy donors. Study-wide results and limits: Most subjects had HLA-A and HLA-B alleles reportedly predicted accurately by TCR beta sequences.

Primers: 60 Vbeta forward and 13 Jbeta reverse. Repertoires were generated with immunoSEQ multiplex PCR, while TCRdb's copy carries only in-frame clones and drops some. The table includes about 120,000 clones, around four fifths detected once. This clone was seen only once. Its antigen is undetermined. The germline V gene encodes CDR1 GTSNPN and CDR2 SVGIG (reference sequence). CDR3 length: 12 amino acids. Germline trimming cut 8 bases from V and 1 base from J; bases unmatched to any gene: 4. This sequence originates from a man between 60 and 75 years old in good health and CMV-seropositive. The chain is built from TRBV30 and TRBJ1-1, with 7 bases lining up with TRBD1. The sample comprised PBMCs. CDR3 residues: CAVDRANTEAFF. The DNA of the CDR3 is TGTGCCGTTGACAGGGCGAACACTGAAGCTTTCTTT.